This T cell receptor beta chain was observed in a study of CD8 T cells in Susac syndrome. Reverse transcription of about 0.45 to 1 ug RNA was performed with random hexamers. Amplification of the TCR beta CDR3 was carried out by immunoSEQ multiplex PCR, which spanned a total of 54 Vbeta and 13 Jbeta segments. TCRdb reprocessed the immunoSEQ multiplex PCR reads with MiXCR, giving one entry per CDR3 protein. The sample includes over 100,000 distinct CDR3 sequences, nearly 95% of them seen just once. High-throughput TCR beta sequencing covered peripheral CD8+ and CD4+ T cells. Both CD4+ and CD8+ T cells were negatively isolated, and TEMRA cells underwent FACS enrichment. The CDR3 has 14 amino acids. Germline CDR1 reads SGDLS; CDR2 reads YYNGEE. The V and J ends lost 0 bases and 2 bases, in that order; junction bases with no gene match: 2.

The sequenced sample consisted of CD4+ T cells from PBMCs. The J gene is TRBJ2-7, the V gene TRBV9, with 7 nucleotides matching TRBD1. This clonotype originated in a human donor in good health. The CDR3 coding sequence is TGTGCCAGCAGCGTAGGGGACAGTGCCTACGAGCAGTACTTC. Protein sequence: CASSVGDSAYEQYF.